The clone carrying this T cell receptor (beta chain) has a single count. The antigen remains unidentified. Clones were sequenced by immunoSEQ multiplex PCR, and TCRdb holds only the in-frame ones, with some missing. The repertoire holds around 370,000 clones, with about 88% as singletons. These data come from a study of Ad26.COV2.S vaccination and SARS-CoV-2 variants. Overall study: Ad26.COV2.S was injected intramuscularly once or twice, 56 days apart.

Treatment in this sample: approximately 18 received Ad26.COV2.S at low or high dose, single or two shots; about 5 received placebo; per-sample allocation not given. The samples were gathered on day 63 after the first injection of vaccine or placebo. This Boston cohort included adults aged 18-55 years. An Ad26 vector carrying the Wuhan-strain SARS-CoV-2 spike served as the vaccine. CDR1 MNHEY and CDR2 SMNVEV come from the germline V gene (reference sequence). The CDR3 runs to 14 residues. V trimming: 9 bases; J trimming: 5 bases; junction bases outside the gene matches: 10. General observations from the study: Spike-specific CD8+ and CD4+ T cell responses reportedly showed substantial breadth after vaccination.

Sample: peripheral blood, taken in a trial of Ad26.COV2.S vaccine versus placebo. The J gene is TRBJ2-1, the V gene TRBV27; 7 bases match TRBD1. This TCR came from a person between 18 and 60 years old who received the Ad26.COV2.S COVID-19 vaccine or a placebo. In DNA, the CDR3 is TGTGCCAGTCAAGGGGACAGCCCGGACAATGAGCAGTTCTTC. Translating gives CASQGDSPDNEQFF.